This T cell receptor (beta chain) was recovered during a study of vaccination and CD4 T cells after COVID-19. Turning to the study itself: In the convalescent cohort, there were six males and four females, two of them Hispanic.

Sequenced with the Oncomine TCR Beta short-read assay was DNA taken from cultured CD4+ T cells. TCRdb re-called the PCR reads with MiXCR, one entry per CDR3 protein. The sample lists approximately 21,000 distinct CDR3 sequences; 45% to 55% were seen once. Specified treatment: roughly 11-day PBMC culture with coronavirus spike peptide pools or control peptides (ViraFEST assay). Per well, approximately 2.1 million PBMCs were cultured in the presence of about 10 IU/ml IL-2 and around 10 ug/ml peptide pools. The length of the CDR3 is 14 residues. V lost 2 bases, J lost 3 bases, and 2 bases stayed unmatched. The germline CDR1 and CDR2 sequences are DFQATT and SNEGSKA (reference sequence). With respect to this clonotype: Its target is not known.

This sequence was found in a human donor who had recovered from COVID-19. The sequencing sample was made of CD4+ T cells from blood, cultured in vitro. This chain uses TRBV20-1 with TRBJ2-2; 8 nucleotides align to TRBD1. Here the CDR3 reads CSARQGAYTGELFF. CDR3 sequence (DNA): TGCAGTGCTAGACAGGGGGCCTACACCGGGGAGCTGTTTTTT.